The TCR beta chain under discussion was sequenced for a study of blood T cell repertoires in COVID-19. Whole-study context: Specimens from acute and convalescent COVID-19 originated in the United States, Italy and Spain. PBMCs, B-cell-depleted T cells, or T cells were the source of the cDNA or gDNA that made up the material.

This CDR3 region has 14 residues. V shed 6 bases, J shed 1 base, and the junction held 5 bases outside the gene matches. The V gene's germline CDR1 is SNHLY and CDR2 FYNNEI. Study processing details: Counts of nucleated cells, estimated from reference gene primer amplification, were obtained. Profiled with immunoSEQ multiplex PCR; TCRdb holds only in-frame clones, not every one. That table supplies the V and J calls and clone size; D and trimming were determined from the DNA. Here the sample spans fewer than 150,000 clones, approximately 84% being singletons. The specimen sequenced was peripheral blood. This chain links TRBV2 with TRBJ2-5; 7 bases align to TRBD2. This clonotype originated in a human donor in a cohort sampled during active COVID-19. The CDR3 reads CASRRGRTQETQYF. The CDR3 bases are TGTGCCAGCAGGCGGGGGAGAACCCAAGAGACCCAGTACTTC.